This T cell receptor beta chain was identified during a study of T cell responses to AZD1222 COVID-19 vaccine. Second doses at about 4 or about 12 weeks were pooled. Germline CDR1 is SGHRS and CDR2 is YFSETQ. The CDR3 has 14 residues. Trimming took off 0 bases at V and 1 base at J, with 7 bases between the two ends. Libraries were prepared by immunoSEQ multiplex PCR; TCRdb keeps only in-frame clonotypes and omits some of them. The sample shows approximately 120,000 clones, 89% of them seen only once. As regards this clone: Its antigen is unknown.

Overall study results and limits: Donor demographics were predominantly white British with a female majority; clonal diversity may be underestimated. Baseline seropositivity occurred in only a handful of AZD1222 recipients. Of spike-specific TCRs, nearly half reportedly target regions left unmutated in variants.

The clonotype originates from an adult who received the AZD1222 COVID-19 vaccine. Sequenced here: peripheral blood, sampled 28 days after the second AZD1222 dose. This rearrangement joins TRBV5-1 to TRBJ2-5, with D possibly being TRBD2 (5 bases). CDR3 coding DNA: TGCGCCAGCAGCTTGGGGCGGGTCCAAGAGACCCAGTACTTC. Encoded protein: CASSLGRVQETQYF.